The T cell receptor beta chain described here comes from a study of blood T cell repertoires in COVID-19. Original processing methods: Amplification with reference gene primers provided the estimates of nucleated cell counts. This table comes from immunoSEQ multiplex PCR, and its TCRdb copy is limited to in-frame clones, with some not included. D and trimming come from the DNA, and the V and J calls and clone size come from that table. There are approximately 300,000 clones in the sample; roughly 90% occur only once, and roughly a tenth lies in the top ten. Recovered Cohort 3 donors showed two negative PCRs, clearance, or symptom resolution. Trimming pared 5 bases from V and 0 bases from J, leaving 14 bases between. The CDR3 runs to 15 residues. Germline V gene sequence: CDR1 SGHTA, CDR2 FQGNSA.

The chain carries TRBV7-2 and TRBJ2-7; perhaps TRBD1 as D (6 bases). The sample taken for sequencing was PBMCs or T cells enriched from blood (not recorded which). The TCR originated in a woman aged 25 to 39 who had recovered from COVID-19. The CDR3 bases are TGTGCCAGCAGCGTAACAGGGATTGCCTCCTACGAGCAGTACTTC. Its protein product is CASSVTGIASYEQYF. The variable domain in full, completed from reference TRBV7-2 and TRBJ2-7, reads GAGVSQSPSNKVTEKGKDVELRCDPISGHTALYWYRQSLGQGLEFLIYFQGNSAPDKSGLPSDRFSAERTGGSVSTLTIQRTQQEDSAVYLCASSVTGIASYEQYFGPGTRLTVT.